This T cell receptor (beta chain) is from a study of cytomegalovirus exposure and HLA in healthy donors. Study summary: Per a later analysis, the roughly 680 first-cohort and some 130 validation repertoires shared one platform. The study's findings and limits: Overall, approximately 150 TCR beta chains were annotated as cytomegalovirus-associated. For cytomegalovirus status, the classifier reportedly gave diagnoses with high specificity and sensitivity.

To note about this clone: Its specificity is not known.

CDR1 is SGHRS, CDR2 YFSETQ, per germline. J gave up 5 bases and V 5 bases, and 5 bases lay outside the gene matches. CDR3 length: 13 residues. TCRdb's table, derived via immunoSEQ multiplex PCR, lists solely in-frame clones and lacks some. The table records some 250,000 clones, roughly 86% of them present only once. Sample: PBMCs. The gene calls are TRBV5-1 and TRBJ1-2; 8 bases match TRBD1. The sequence was obtained from a woman aged 25 to 39 in good health and CMV-seropositive. The CDR3 spells CASSLQGEYGYTF. CDR3 sequence (DNA): TGCGCCAGCAGTTTACAGGGGGAGTATGGCTACACCTTC.